This T cell receptor (beta chain) came from a study of cytomegalovirus exposure and HLA in healthy donors. At the level of the study: HLA-typed donors contributed 65 million to 95 million unique TCRs, which were held in an early data release.

Study-level points and caveats: With later analysis, a missense DCLRE1C variant became linked to TCR beta V- and J-gene trimming. Cytomegalovirus-associated status was assigned to some 160 TCR beta chains.

Germline V gives CDR1 LGHNA, CDR2 YSLEER. With 0 bases clipped from V and 6 bases from J, the junction kept 6 bases outside the gene matches. The CDR3 covers 16 residues. Regarding this clone: Its antigen remains unidentified.

This PCR relied on a set of 60 Vbeta primers and 13 Jbeta primers. Libraries were prepared by immunoSEQ multiplex PCR; TCRdb keeps only in-frame clonotypes and omits some of them. The sample contains approximately 95,000 clones, under 90% of which appear only once. The specimen was PBMCs. This clonotype was obtained from an older woman in good health and CMV-seropositive. The chain uses TRBV4-3 and TRBJ2-2, with 8 bases lining up with TRBD1. The CDR3, as DNA: TGCGCCAGCAGCCAAGATGCAGGGGGCAAGGCCGGGGAGCTGTTTTTT. Protein product: CASSQDAGGKAGELFF.